This T cell receptor beta chain was found in a study of T cell responses to AZD1222 COVID-19 vaccine. The data were produced by immunoSEQ multiplex PCR, yet TCRdb's version contains in-frame clones alone and is incomplete. The sample has about 84,000 clones; approximately 86% are singletons. CDR3 size: 16 residues. Germline V gene lookup returns CDR1 LGHNA and CDR2 YNFKEQ. Trimming removed 2 bases from V and 0 bases from J; junction bases left unmatched: 4. Overall study findings and caveats: No day 14 peak samples; only post-peak repertoires were characterized. With dominance at 160-218 and 743-854, vaccine-associated CD4 TCRs spanned spike. Reports say nearly half of spike-specific TCRs go after unmutated variant regions.

This clone has more than one count but fewer than ten. Its cognate antigen is unknown. V gene TRBV4-2 combines with J gene TRBJ1-1; TRBD1 matches at 9 bases. The sample here was peripheral blood, taken 28 days after the second AZD1222 dose. This TCR came from an adult who received the AZD1222 COVID-19 vaccine. DNA of the CDR3: TGTGCCAGCAGCCAACCAGGGACAGGGATGAACACTGAAGCTTTCTTT. Its protein is CASSQPGTGMNTEAFF.